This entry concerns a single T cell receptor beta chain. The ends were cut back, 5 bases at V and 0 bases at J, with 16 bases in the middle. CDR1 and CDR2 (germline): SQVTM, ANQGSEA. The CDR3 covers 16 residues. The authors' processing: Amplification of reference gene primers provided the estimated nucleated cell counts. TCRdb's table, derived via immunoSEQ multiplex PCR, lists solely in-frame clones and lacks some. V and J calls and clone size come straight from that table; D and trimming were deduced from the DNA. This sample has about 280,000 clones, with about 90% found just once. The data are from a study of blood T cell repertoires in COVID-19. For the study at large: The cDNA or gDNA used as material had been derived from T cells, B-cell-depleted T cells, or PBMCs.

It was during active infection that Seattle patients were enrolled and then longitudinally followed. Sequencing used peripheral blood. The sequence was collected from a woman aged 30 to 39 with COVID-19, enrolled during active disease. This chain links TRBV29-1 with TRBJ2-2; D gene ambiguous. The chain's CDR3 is CSVRIGVNANTGELFF. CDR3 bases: TGCAGCGTTCGAATTGGAGTTAACGCGAACACCGGGGAGCTGTTTTTT.